These 10 T cell receptor beta chains were all obtained from the same sample, sequenced in a study of blood T cell repertoires in COVID-19. TCRdb keeps only in-frame clones here, not all; method: immunoSEQ multiplex PCR. Of about 220,000 clones in the sample, 75% to 85% are singletons; the top ten hold about 9%. Sequenced material: peripheral blood. These receptors came from a man over 45 with active or convalescent COVID-19.

The V and J genes are TRBV9 and TRBJ1-3, with 8 bases fitting TRBD1. Germline CDR1 SGDLS, CDR2 YYNGEE. The CDR3 contains 16 residues. V lost 0 bases and J lost 3; bases outside the gene matches: 5. CDR3 bases: TGTGCCAGCAGCGTAGCCAGGGGGCTTGATGGAAACACCATATATTTT. Encoded protein: CASSVARGLDGNTIYF.

The V call is TRBV28, the J call TRBJ1-4; the match to TRBD1 covers 8 bases. The trim removed 8 bases at V and 5 bases at J, leaving 4 bases unmatched. The CDR3 loop spans 13 amino acids. Germline CDR1 and CDR2: MDHEN and SYDVKM. As DNA, the CDR3 is TGTGCCAGCCTCAGGGGGCAAAATGAAAAACTGTTTTTT. It yields the protein CASLRGQNEKLFF.

The CDR3 spells CASSSSLRDTQYF. The CDR3, as DNA: TGTGCCAGCAGCTCCTCCCTGCGAGATACGCAGTATTTT. This chain joins TRBV7-3 and TRBJ2-3; D is ambiguous. Germline CDR1 SGHTA, CDR2 FQGTGA. This CDR3 comprises 13 residues. The V end was cut by 4 bases, the J end by 5 bases, with 10 bases between.

The V and J genes are TRBV5-1 and TRBJ2-3; 9 bases match TRBD2. There are 19 residues in the CDR3. CDR1 and CDR2 from the germline V gene are SGHRS and YFSETQ. J gave up 3 bases and V 1 base, and 15 bases lay outside the gene matches. The CDR3 DNA reads as TGCGCCAGCAGCTTGACAACAGGAGGTAGCGGGAGTCGGACAGATACGCAGTATTTT. It translates to CASSLTTGGSGSRTDTQYF. The whole variable domain, filled in from reference TRBV5-1 and TRBJ2-3, reads KAGVTQTPRYLIKTRGQQVTLSCSPISGHRSVSWYQQTPGQGLQFLFEYFSETQRNKGNFPGRFSGRQFSNSRSEMNVSTLELGDSALYLCASSLTTGGSGSRTDTQYFGPGTRLTVL.

V gene TRBV5-1 combines with J gene TRBJ2-1; D possibly corresponds to TRBD1 (6 bases). Trimming removed 0 bases at V and 10 bases at J, with 14 bases between. The CDR3 has 14 amino acids. The V gene's germline CDR1 is SGHRS and CDR2 YFSETQ. CDR3 sequence reads: CASSLGHRAEEQFF. The CDR3 DNA is TGCGCCAGCAGCTTGGGCCACAGGGCGGAAGAGCAGTTCTTC.

This sequence joins TRBV27 and TRBJ2-7; 8 bases agree with TRBD1. The ends lost 3 bases at V and 4 bases at J; junction bases unmatched: 5. Germline V CDR1 and CDR2: MNHEY, SMNVEV (reference sequence). The CDR3 totals 14 residues. CDR3 in DNA: TGTGCCAGCAGTTTGGACAGGGCTCGGTACGAGCAGTACTTC. Encoded protein: CASSLDRARYEQYF.

The V and J genes are TRBV6-2 or TRBV6-3 and TRBJ2-7, with unresolved D. The CDR3 totals 17 residues. V dropped 2 bases and J dropped 1 base, with 18 bases sitting between them. Germline V lookup: CDR1 MNHEY, CDR2 SVGEGT. DNA for the CDR3: TGTGCCAGCAGTTACCCCACTCGTGGCCCGAGGTCCTACGAGCAGTACGTC. Translation gives CASSYPTRGPRSYEQYV.

The rearrangement uses TRBV5-1 and TRBJ1-5; D gene unclear. Germline loops: CDR1 SGHRS, CDR2 YFSETQ. V was trimmed by 4 bases and J by 7 bases, leaving 18 bases between them. This CDR3 region has 15 residues. The CDR3: CASSLGGSSTQPQHF. As DNA, the CDR3 is TGCGCCAGCAGCCTGGGCGGGAGCAGTACACAGCCCCAGCATTTT.

The chain combines TRBV19 with TRBJ1-2; perhaps TRBD1 as D (5 bases). Germline values: CDR1 LNHDA, CDR2 SQIVND (reference sequence). Trimming shortened V by 2 bases and J by 1 base, and 11 bases separated the two germline ends. This CDR3 comprises 15 residues. The CDR3 coding sequence is TGTGCCAGTAGTATATATGACAGATATAACTATGGCTACACCTTC. Protein product: CASSIYDRYNYGYTF.

This chain joins TRBV7-2 and TRBJ2-1; D might be TRBD2 (6 bases). Deletions cut 5 bases from V and 4 bases from J, with 15 bases between. Germline CDR1 and CDR2: SGHTA and FQGNSA. The length of the CDR3 is 15 residues. CDR3 loop: CASSPGDREYNEQFF. The CDR3 region has the DNA TGTGCCAGCAGCCCGGGGGACCGGGAATACAATGAGCAGTTCTTC.